Listed here are 22 T cell receptor beta chains from one sample, sequenced in a study of human T cells and chemical hapten exposure. Stated time point: healthy volunteer bleed at 2 weeks. Whole blood that had not been fractionated was the source of extracted total RNA. TCRdb reprocessed the RACE reads via MiXCR and lists one record per CDR3 protein. The table shows about 45,000 distinct CDR3 sequences, with roughly 4.5% occurring only once. Source material: whole blood. The receptors shown here come from a female donor in good health. Some clones in this sample may be carry-over from other donors' samples.

This clonotype was detected many times. V and J are TRBV28 and TRBJ2-7; D is perhaps TRBD1 or TRBD2 (5 bases each). Germline values: CDR1 MDHEN, CDR2 SYDVKM. Trimming took 2 bases from V and 2 from J, leaving 19 bases between them. The CDR3 extends over 17 amino acids. CDR3 residues: CASSLRGSVTGTYEQYF. DNA for the CDR3: TGTGCCAGCAGTTTAAGAGGGTCGGTCACAGGTACCTACGAGCAGTACTTC.

At least ten counts were recorded for this clonotype. The gene calls are TRBV7-9 and TRBJ2-1; a possible D gene is TRBD1 (6 bases). CDR3 length equals 20 residues. V dropped 2 bases and J dropped 3 bases, with 26 bases sitting between them. The germline V gene has CDR1 SEHNR and CDR2 FQNEAQ (reference sequence). The CDR3 protein is CASSLKMGAPTHKDYNEQFF. The CDR3 DNA reads TGTGCCAGCAGCTTAAAAATGGGGGCCCCCACCCATAAAGACTACAATGAGCAGTTCTTC.

As regards this clonotype: A much larger clone differs by one base, so this may be a read error. It is unclear where the CDR3 begins or ends on the DNA, so no DNA is shown, and the CDR3 is as TCRdb lists it. This chain connects TRBV3-1 to TRBJ1-1; the table's D call of TRBD1 was not tested on the DNA. Germline assignment: CDR1 LGHDT and CDR2 YNNKEL (reference sequence). The CDR3 spans 14 amino acids, including both terminal residues. The CDR3 protein is CASSQDWGRGAASF.

This clonotype showed up many times. The V call is TRBV25-1, the J call TRBJ2-3; 7 bases are a match to TRBD1. Trimming at V came to 2 bases and at J to 8 bases, leaving 13 bases not matched to a gene. The CDR3 covers 16 residues. Germline CDR1 reads MGHDK; CDR2 reads SYGVNS. Written as DNA, the CDR3 is TGTGCCAGCAGTGAAACAGGGGAAGTAGTGGGTGGTACGCAGTATTTT. Translation gives CASSETGEVVGGTQYF.

This clonotype was seen many times. The V and J genes are TRBV29-1 and TRBJ1-1; TRBD1 is a possible D gene (6 bases). Trimming took 6 bases from V and 5 from J, leaving 16 bases between them. The CDR3 has 13 residues. In germline, CDR1 is SQVTM, CDR2 ANQGSEA. Written as DNA, the CDR3 is TGCAGCGTACAAACAGGGTTGTCGACTGAAGCTTTCTTT. Translating it yields CSVQTGLSTEAFF. Using reference TRBV29-1 and TRBJ1-1 for the parts outside the CDR3, the full variable domain is SAVISQKPSRDICQRGTSLTIQCQVDSQVTMMFWYRQQPGQSLTLIATANQGSEATYESGFVIDKFPISRPNLTFSTLTVSNMSPEDSSIYLCSVQTGLSTEAFFGQGTRLTVV.

This clonotype has a count of ten or more. The chain uses TRBV3-1 and TRBJ1-2; D call uncertain. The germline gives CDR1 LGHDT, CDR2 YNNKEL (reference sequence). This CDR3 has 15 amino acids. V was pared by 5 bases and J by 2 bases, with 15 bases between. CDR3 sequence: CASSVREADNYGYTF. The CDR3 DNA is TGTGCCAGCAGCGTGAGGGAGGCTGACAACTATGGCTACACCTTC.

CDR3: CASSLYGPYGYTF. The CDR3, as DNA: TGTGCCAGCAGTTTGTACGGCCCCTATGGCTACACCTTC. J is TRBJ1-2 and V is TRBV27; D remains ambiguous. Germline V gene sequence: CDR1 MNHEY, CDR2 SMNVEV (reference sequence). The CDR3 loop spans 13 amino acids. V was trimmed by 3 bases and J by 4 bases, leaving 9 bases between them.

This clonotype was recorded many times. The V gene is TRBV5-1, the J gene TRBJ2-1, with TRBD2 identical over 9 bases. The germline V gene encodes CDR1 SGHRS and CDR2 YFSETQ. The V and J ends lost 0 bases and 8 bases, in that order; junction bases with no gene match: 6. The CDR3 loop spans 15 amino acids. CDR3 sequence: CASSLDISGGYEQFF. CDR3 sequence (DNA): TGCGCCAGCAGCTTGGATATTAGCGGGGGATATGAGCAGTTCTTC.

The sample holds a few counts of this clonotype. The rearrangement links TRBV9 to TRBJ2-1; 11 nucleotides match TRBD2. With V trimmed by 4 bases and J by 4 bases, 22 bases remained unmatched. The CDR3 has 21 amino acids. The germline gives CDR1 SGDLS, CDR2 YYNGEE. The CDR3 DNA reads as TGTGCCAGCAGCACCGCCCCTACTAGCGGGGGTAATACATGGGGGTACAATGAGCAGTTCTTC. Amino acids: CASSTAPTSGGNTWGYNEQFF.

This clonotype was recorded at least ten times. J is TRBJ1-1 and V is TRBV7-2; TRBD1 might be the D (6 bases). CDR3 length equals 15 residues. From germline, CDR1 is SGHTA and CDR2 FQGNSA. V was shortened by 4 bases and J by 5 bases, with 17 bases between the two germline ends. CDR3 nucleotides: TGTGCCAGCAGCTACCCCAGGGGCAGGGGTACTGAAGCTTTCTTT. Protein sequence: CASSYPRGRGTEAFF.

At least ten counts were recorded for this clonotype. This CDR3 is CSVEGGTSGHYNEQFF. DNA of the CDR3: TGCAGCGTTGAGGGGGGGACTAGCGGACACTACAATGAGCAGTTCTTC. V is TRBV29-1 and J is TRBJ2-1; 11 bases fit TRBD2. This CDR3 is 16 amino acids long. V shed 3 bases and J 3 bases; nucleotides not matched to a gene: 7. Germline-derived CDR1 and CDR2 are SQVTM and ANQGSEA.

This clonotype was counted ten times or more. The gene calls are TRBV12-3 or TRBV12-4 and TRBJ2-3; 7 bases are shared with TRBD1. J was trimmed by 2 bases and V by 4 bases; bases with no gene match: 9. The CDR3 extends over 16 amino acids. DNA of the CDR3: TGTGCCAGCAGTTCTACAGGGGTCCCCCCCACAGATACGCAGTATTTT. Translated: CASSSTGVPPTDTQYF.

This clonotype has ten or more counts. This chain uses TRBV7-2 with TRBJ2-2; D could derive from TRBD1 or TRBD2 (5 bases each). Trimming removed 4 bases at V and 4 bases at J, with 10 bases between. The CDR3 is 14 residues long. Germline CDR1 and CDR2: SGHTA and FQGNSA. The CDR3 region has the DNA TGTGCCAGCAGCTCCACGGGACCCACCGGGGAGCTGTTTTTT. Protein product: CASSSTGPTGELFF. The complete variable domain, with remaining parts taken from reference TRBV7-2 and TRBJ2-2, reads GAGVSQSPSNKVTEKGKDVELRCDPISGHTALYWYRQSLGQGLEFLIYFQGNSAPDKSGLPSDRFSAERTGGSVSTLTIQRTQQEDSAVYLCASSSTGPTGELFFGEGSRLTVL.

This clonotype has at least ten counts. The V call is TRBV2, the J call TRBJ1-4, with D possibly being TRBD1 (6 bases). Deletions cut 6 bases from V and 10 bases from J, with 12 bases between. The CDR3 is 12 amino acids. The germline gives CDR1 SNHLY, CDR2 FYNNEI. The CDR3 DNA is TGTGCCAGCAGGACAGGCTCGGGAAAACTGTTTTTT. Its translation is CASRTGSGKLFF.

This clonotype was recorded at least ten times. The chain joins TRBV12-3 or TRBV12-4 to TRBJ1-1; possibly TRBD1 for D (5 bases). The CDR3 contains 15 residues. Trimming cost V 2 bases and J 1 base, with 11 bases left between them. The CDR3 DNA reads as TGTGCCAGCAGTTTACAGGGTAGGAAGAACACTGAAGCTTTCTTT. Its protein is CASSLQGRKNTEAFF.

This clonotype was counted at least ten times. This chain joins TRBV7-9 and TRBJ2-2; possibly TRBD2 for D (6 bases). Germline V lookup: CDR1 SEHNR, CDR2 FQNEAQ (reference sequence). The CDR3 contains 17 residues. Trimming left V 5 bases short and J 4 bases short, with 20 bases between. DNA for the CDR3: TGTGCCAGCAGCCCCCCCCGAGGGACTCAGGTCACCGGGGAGCTGTTTTTT. Amino acids: CASSPPRGTQVTGELFF.

This clonotype occurred many times. V gene TRBV12-3 or TRBV12-4 combines with J gene TRBJ1-4, with 9 bases lining up with TRBD1. The CDR3 is 17 amino acids. Trimming at V came to 6 bases and at J to 2 bases, leaving 10 bases not matched to a gene. The CDR3 region is CASRWGTGKRTNEKLFF. In nucleotides, the CDR3 is TGTGCCAGCAGATGGGGGACAGGGAAGAGGACTAATGAAAAACTGTTTTTT.

This clonotype was detected many times. The chain combines TRBV12-3 or TRBV12-4 with TRBJ2-3; TRBD2 aligns across 7 bases. CDR3 length equals 16 residues. Losses at the gene ends were 5 bases for V and 6 bases for J; bases not matched to a gene: 14. CDR3 nucleotides: TGTGCCAGCAGTCCACCCAGGACTAGTAGTTTCGATACGCAGTATTTT. Its translation: CASSPPRTSSFDTQYF.

This clonotype occurred many times. This sequence joins TRBV20-1 and TRBJ2-3, with D perhaps TRBD2 (6 bases). CDR3 size: 16 residues. Germline CDR1 DFQATT, CDR2 SNEGSKA (reference sequence). V gave up 0 bases and J gave up 0 bases, with 13 bases separating them. CDR3 region: CSARDPLALSTDTQYF. DNA of the CDR3: TGCAGTGCTAGAGATCCCCTAGCGCTCAGCACAGATACGCAGTATTTT.

The rearrangement links TRBV21-1 to TRBJ1-1; the table's TRBD1 call for D was not verified on the DNA. TRBV21-1 represents a pseudogene. The CDR3 spans 13 residues. DNA for the CDR3: TGTGCCAGCCTCCGGGGCCAAAAGAGGAAAGCTTTCTTT. Translated: CASLRGQKRKAFF.

The gene calls are TRBV9 and TRBJ1-5; D ambiguous. Germline V lookup: CDR1 SGDLS, CDR2 YYNGEE. Trimming took off 0 bases at V and 9 bases at J, with 13 bases between the two ends. The CDR3 totals 14 residues. This CDR3 reads CASSVGAGSSPQHF. DNA for the CDR3: TGTGCCAGCAGCGTAGGTGCGGGGTCCTCGCCCCAGCATTTT.

This clonotype was observed at least ten times. The chain links TRBV6-6 to TRBJ2-7; the D gene could be TRBD1 or TRBD2 (6 bases each). V was trimmed by 4 bases and J by 7 bases, leaving 23 bases between them. Germline V gene lookup returns CDR1 MNHNY and CDR2 SVGAGI (reference sequence). This CDR3 has 16 amino acids. This CDR3 reads CASSLSNRVLEGEQYF. The CDR3 DNA sequence: TGTGCCAGCAGTTTATCAAACAGGGTACTGGAGGGGGAGCAGTACTTC.